These T cell receptor beta chains were read from a single sample in a study of T cell responses to AZD1222 COVID-19 vaccine. Profiling relied on immunoSEQ multiplex PCR, and the TCRdb table lists in-frame clones only, not all of them. This table holds tens of thousands of clones, about nine tenths found once. The input for sequencing was peripheral blood, taken 28 days after the second AZD1222 dose. These receptors came from an adult who received the AZD1222 COVID-19 vaccine. Both conserved end residues are part of each CDR3. The listing skips clone size in some rows; elsewhere it reads once, few, many or a size class.

j_call v_call clone_size cdr3_aa
TRBJ2-7 TRBV5-1 - CASSILAGGSYEQYF
TRBJ1-5 TRBV28 - CASVPFGEPQHF
TRBJ2-7 TRBV19 - CASGSDRGPQPYEQYF
TRBJ1-5 TRBV28 - CASSLYGRRNQPQHF
TRBJ2-4 TRBV6-2/TRBV6-3 - CASSSPQTSGRKNIQYF
TRBJ1-1 TRBV29-1 once CSVGAGDMNTEAFF
TRBJ1-1 TRBV6-6 - CASSYSGGQVEAFF
TRBJ2-4 TRBV29-1 - CSGAAGNIQYF
TRBJ2-7 TRBV9 - CASSVASDLEQYF
TRBJ2-7 TRBV6-2/TRBV6-3 - CASGLAGGNSPYEQYF
TRBJ2-5 TRBV6-1 - CASSELAGGQETQYF
TRBJ1-2 TRBV3-1/TRBV3-2 - CASSQAGVGYTF
TRBJ1-1 TRBV19 - CASSTRGGRNTEAFF
TRBJ2-1 TRBV6-5 once CASIRTSGRSNEQFF
TRBJ1-2 TRBV4-3 - CASSQELLEAAYGYTF
TRBJ1-1 TRBV7-6 - CASSLGVGAEAFF
TRBJ2-1 TRBV27 - CASSLVPGLADYNEQFF
TRBJ2-5 TRBV9 - CASSGQGLGETQYF
TRBJ1-5 TRBV28 - CASRPNRGAGSNQPQHF
TRBJ1-2 TRBV18 - CASSQNEQGSYGYTF
TRBJ2-2 TRBV4-2 - CASSQKNRGRVTGELFF
TRBJ2-4 TRBV7-2 - CASSLGTAKNIQYF
TRBJ1-5 TRBV12-5 - CASGLGSNQPQHF
TRBJ2-1 TRBV21-1 - CASSKLPGMCYNEQFF
TRBJ2-3 TRBV7-8 - CASSLVYQASGRLDTQYF
TRBJ1-4 TRBV29-1 - CSGGQGAGEKLFF
TRBJ1-5 TRBV5-1 - CASSLGTGVGNQPQHF
TRBJ2-3 TRBV19 - CASKHGRAESDTQYF
TRBJ1-2 TRBV13 - CASSPKTGVIHYGYTF
TRBJ1-5 TRBV20-1 - CSASSGSNQPQHF
TRBJ1-2 TRBV2 - CASSELRVYGYTF
TRBJ1-1 TRBV2 - CASSERGGSTEAFF
TRBJ2-7 TRBV19 - CATPGRERSYEQYF
TRBJ2-1 TRBV7-7 - CASSLLSGGTSGRSYNEQFF
TRBJ2-1 TRBV5-4 once CASSLGRIDEQFF
TRBJ2-2 TRBV25-1 once CASSEETANTGELFF
TRBJ2-7 TRBV5-1 - CASSLVPDGSYEQYF
TRBJ2-7 TRBV5-6 - CASSLSGAYEQYF
TRBJ1-6 TRBV7-9 - CASRRDRNSPLHF
TRBJ1-4 TRBV4-1 few CASSQEETLGEKLFF
TRBJ2-7 TRBV7-8 - CASSLGTALGEQYF
TRBJ2-2 TRBV29-1 - CSVEGTPHTGELFF
TRBJ1-1 TRBV5-1 - CASSLQGSGTEAFF